Listed below are T cell receptor beta chains from one sample, sequenced in a study of beta chain features in type 1 diabetes. Profiling relied on immunoSEQ multiplex PCR, and the TCRdb table lists in-frame clones only, not all of them. The sample consists of under 450,000 clones, 14% of them appearing once. Material: naive CD4+ T cells from blood. The receptors stem from a man between 25 and 39 years old in good health. Both conserved end residues are part of each CDR3. D genes are given only for firm matches. For some rows the clone size is stated as once, few or many, or as a class when expanded; others skip it.

clone size | J gene | V gene | D gene | CDR3 protein | CDR3 DNA
- | TRBJ2-7 | TRBV2 | - | CASSGLASYEQYF | TGTGCCAGCAGTGGACTCGCATCCTACGAGCAGTACTTC
few | TRBJ2-5 | TRBV7-9 | TRBD2 | CASSSAGAETQYF | TGTGCCAGCAGCTCAGCGGGGGCCGAGACCCAGTACTTC
- | TRBJ1-1 | TRBV7-9 | - | CASSLGQNTEAFF | TGTGCCAGCAGCTTAGGGCAGAACACTGAAGCTTTCTTT
- | TRBJ2-1 | TRBV29-1 | TRBD2 | CSVEEAGGYNEQFF | TGCAGCGTTGAAGAAGCGGGGGGGTACAATGAGCAGTTCTTC
few | TRBJ2-1 | TRBV5-4 | - | CASSGDNEQFF | TGTGCCAGTTCCGGAGACAATGAGCAGTTCTTC
- | TRBJ2-1 | TRBV7-2 | TRBD2 | CASSSTLGTSGRKQFF | TGTGCCAGCAGCTCGACCCTCGGGACTAGCGGGAGGAAACAGTTCTTC
- | TRBJ2-3 | TRBV7-7 | TRBD2 | CASSRGGGATDTQYF | TGTGCCAGCAGCCGTGGCGGGGGGGCGACAGATACGCAGTATTTT
many | TRBJ2-5 | TRBV29-1 | - | CSVVGGIQETQYF | TGCAGCGTTGTAGGGGGGATCCAAGAGACCCAGTACTTC
- | TRBJ1-2 | TRBV29-1 | - | CSVKPGQSPNYGYTF | TGCAGCGTAAAACCGGGACAATCACCTAACTATGGCTACACCTTC
few | TRBJ2-1 | TRBV19 | TRBD2 | CASSSVGRSGRNEQFF | TGTGCCAGTAGTTCTGTCGGGCGGAGCGGGAGAAATGAGCAGTTCTTC
- | TRBJ1-2 | TRBV18 | - | CASSQSDLLHYGYTF | TGTGCCAGCTCCCAGAGCGATCTCCTTCACTATGGCTACACCTTC
- | TRBJ2-1 | TRBV7-9 | TRBD2 | CATRGGPQNEQFF | TGTGCCACCCGGGGGGGGCCTCAGAATGAGCAGTTCTTC
- | TRBJ2-2 | TRBV30 | - | CAWTASGELFF | TGTGCCTGGACGGCTTCCGGGGAGCTGTTTTTT
- | TRBJ2-5 | TRBV10-3 | TRBD1 | CAARQGGETQYF | TGTGCCGCTAGACAGGGGGGAGAGACCCAGTACTTC
few | TRBJ2-5 | TRBV7-9 | TRBD2 | CASSLDYQRGSLIQETQYF | TGTGCCAGCAGCTTAGATTACCAGCGGGGGAGCCTCATCCAAGAGACCCAGTACTTC
- | TRBJ2-5 | TRBV7-9 | - | CASSLTAEETQYF | TGTGCCAGCAGCTTAACAGCGGAAGAGACCCAGTACTTC
few | TRBJ1-2 | TRBV15 | - | CATSRGIGYTF | TGTGCCACCAGCAGAGGTATCGGCTACACCTTC
- | TRBJ2-1 | TRBV14 | TRBD2 | CASSPGGAGVGNEQFF | TGTGCCAGCAGCCCCGGAGGAGCGGGAGTTGGGAATGAGCAGTTCTTC
- | TRBJ2-5 | TRBV5-4 | - | CASSLDPRPQETQYF | TGTGCCAGCAGCTTGGATCCGCGCCCTCAAGAGACCCAGTACTTC
- | TRBJ2-2 | TRBV2 | - | CASRLTGELFF | TGTGCCAGCAGACTCACCGGGGAGCTGTTTTTT
- | TRBJ2-1 | TRBV9 | TRBD2 | CASSATGTSGGHYNEQFF | TGTGCCAGCAGCGCAACCGGGACTAGCGGGGGCCACTACAATGAGCAGTTCTTC
few | TRBJ1-3 | TRBV30 | - | CAWDRSSRPGNTIYF | TGTGCCTGGGACAGGTCGTCACGCCCTGGAAACACCATATATTTT
- | TRBJ1-3 | TRBV2 | - | CASDQGSGNTIYF | TGTGCCAGCGATCAAGGCTCTGGAAACACCATATATTTT
few | TRBJ2-1 | TRBV5-1 | TRBD2 | CASSSSGGPWFF | TGCGCCAGCAGTTCTAGCGGGGGGCCATGGTTCTTC
once | TRBJ1-1 | TRBV6-9 | - | CASSFAGSQNTEAFF | TGTGCCAGCAGTTTCGCTGGGTCGCAGAACACTGAAGCTTTCTTT
once | TRBJ2-1 | TRBV23-1 | - | CASSPCTISSYNEQFF | TGCGCCAGCAGTCCGTGTACTATTAGCTCCTACAATGAGCAGTTCTTC
few | TRBJ2-7 | TRBV14 | - | CASSPQIYEQYF | TGTGCCAGCAGCCCACAGATTTACGAGCAGTACTTC
few | TRBJ2-3 | TRBV5-1 | - | CASSETSTDTQYF | TGCGCCAGCAGTGAAACTAGCACAGATACGCAGTATTTT
- | TRBJ1-2 | TRBV29-1 | TRBD1 | CSVAPGTGVGYTF | TGCAGCGTTGCCCCCGGGACAGGGGTTGGCTACACCTTC
- | TRBJ2-1 | TRBV7-3 | TRBD2 | CASSLGSGSSYNEQFF | TGTGCCAGCAGCTTGGGTAGCGGGAGCTCCTACAATGAGCAGTTCTTC
few | TRBJ2-1 | TRBV7-9 | - | CASGVFGRADEQFF | TGTGCCAGCGGGGTTTTTGGCAGGGCGGATGAGCAGTTCTTC
- | TRBJ2-7 | TRBV10-2 | TRBD1 | CASSRLRQGAYEQYF | TGCGCCAGCAGTCGACTTAGACAGGGGGCTTACGAGCAGTACTTC
- | TRBJ2-3 | TRBV14 | - | CASSRRGSSTDTQYF | TGTGCCAGCAGCCGTCGCGGCAGTAGCACAGATACGCAGTATTTT
once | TRBJ2-2 | TRBV4-1 | TRBD2 | CASSQVLLRGVNGELFF | TGCGCCAGCAGCCAAGTCCTCCTGCGGGGGGTAAACGGGGAGCTGTTTTTT
- | TRBJ1-1 | TRBV5-4 | TRBD1 | CASSSPGTGNTEAFF | TGTGCCAGCAGCTCGCCCGGGACAGGGAACACTGAAGCTTTCTTT
- | TRBJ2-3 | TRBV10-3 | - | CAISEHRLTSTDTQYF | TGTGCCATCAGTGAGCACCGACTAACTAGCACAGATACGCAGTATTTT
few | TRBJ2-1 | TRBV18 | - | CASSRTGPHYNEQFF | TGTGCCAGCTCACGAACCGGGCCTCACTACAATGAGCAGTTCTTC
- | TRBJ2-6 | TRBV5-4 | - | CASSSLTGSSGANVLTF | TGTGCCAGCAGTTCCTTGACAGGTTCCTCTGGGGCCAACGTCCTGACTTTC
- | TRBJ2-3 | TRBV10-1 | - | CASSESGPGGTDTQYF | TGCGCCAGCAGTGAATCCGGACCTGGGGGAACAGATACGCAGTATTTT
- | TRBJ2-5 | TRBV25-1 | - | CASSEEGRVQETQYF | TGTGCCAGCAGTGAAGAAGGCCGGGTCCAAGAGACCCAGTACTTC
- | TRBJ1-4 | TRBV7-2 | TRBD1 | CASSYGTGIEKLFF | TGTGCCAGCAGCTACGGGACAGGGATTGAAAAACTGTTTTTT
few | TRBJ2-3 | TRBV5-1 | - | CASSLAGWATDTQYF | TGCGCCAGCAGCTTGGCCGGTTGGGCCACAGATACGCAGTATTTT
few | TRBJ2-5 | TRBV7-7 | - | CASSRLLETQYF | TGTGCCAGCAGTCGGTTGTTGGAGACCCAGTACTTC
few | TRBJ1-2 | TRBV29-1 | - | CSVEPPGRMGGYTF | TGCAGCGTTGAGCCGCCAGGACGGATGGGTGGCTACACCTTC
- | TRBJ2-1 | TRBV6-1 | - | CASSERWAIPLNEQFF | TGTGCCAGCAGTGAACGGTGGGCTATACCCTTAAATGAGCAGTTCTTC
- | TRBJ2-6 | TRBV11-1 | - | CASRTFQAGANVLTF | TGTGCCAGCAGGACATTTCAGGCTGGGGCCAACGTCCTGACTTTC
few | TRBJ2-1 | TRBV20-1 | - | CSAVTLNEQFF | TGCAGTGCTGTGACCCTCAATGAGCAGTTCTTC
- | TRBJ2-5 | TRBV11-2 | - | CASRRQETQYF | TGTGCCAGCAGGCGTCAAGAGACCCAGTACTTC
- | TRBJ2-1 | TRBV11-2 | - | CASRKPSGAYEQFF | TGTGCCAGCAGGAAGCCTTCAGGGGCTTATGAGCAGTTCTTC
- | TRBJ2-1 | TRBV9 | - | CASTRRRGSSYNEQFF | TGTGCCAGCACAAGAAGGAGGGGGAGCTCCTACAATGAGCAGTTCTTC
few | TRBJ2-2 | TRBV5-4 | TRBD2 | CASSSKRGVTGELFF | TGTGCCAGCAGCTCCAAGCGGGGGGTCACCGGGGAGCTGTTTTTT
- | TRBJ2-3 | TRBV9 | - | CASSVAGTTDTQYF | TGTGCCAGCAGCGTAGCGGGGACGACAGATACGCAGTATTTT
- | TRBJ1-2 | TRBV2 | TRBD1 | CASSEAEGQKYGYTF | TGTGCCAGCAGTGAAGCGGAGGGACAGAAGTATGGCTACACCTTC
- | TRBJ1-2 | TRBV7-2 | - | CASTPGPGAKYGGYTF | TGTGCCAGCACCCCGGGGCCGGGGGCGAAGTACGGTGGCTACACCTTC
- | TRBJ2-6 | TRBV11-1 | TRBD1 | CASTNRGLRGANVLTF | TGTGCCAGCACCAACAGGGGGCTGAGAGGGGCCAACGTCCTGACTTTC